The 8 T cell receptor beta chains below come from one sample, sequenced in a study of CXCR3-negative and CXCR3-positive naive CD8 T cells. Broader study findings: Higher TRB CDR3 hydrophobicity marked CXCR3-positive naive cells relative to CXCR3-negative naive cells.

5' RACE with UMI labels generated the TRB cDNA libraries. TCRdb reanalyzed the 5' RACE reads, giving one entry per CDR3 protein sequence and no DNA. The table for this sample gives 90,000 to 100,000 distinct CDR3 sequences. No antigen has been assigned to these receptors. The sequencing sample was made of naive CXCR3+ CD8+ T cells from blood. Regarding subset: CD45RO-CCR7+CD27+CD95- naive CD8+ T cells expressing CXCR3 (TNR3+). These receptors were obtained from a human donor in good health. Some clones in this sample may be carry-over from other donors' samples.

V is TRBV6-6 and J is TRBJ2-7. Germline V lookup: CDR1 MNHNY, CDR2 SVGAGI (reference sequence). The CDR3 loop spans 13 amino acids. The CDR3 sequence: CASTPHPSYEQYF.

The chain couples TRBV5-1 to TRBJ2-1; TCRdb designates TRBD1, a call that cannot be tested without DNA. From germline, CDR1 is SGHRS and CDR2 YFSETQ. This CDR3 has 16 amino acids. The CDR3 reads CASSSRYPGQGEEQFF.

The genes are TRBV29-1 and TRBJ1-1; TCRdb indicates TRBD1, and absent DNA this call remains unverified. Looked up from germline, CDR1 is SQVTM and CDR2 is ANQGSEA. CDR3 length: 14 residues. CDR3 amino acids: CSVDRTGEDTEAFF.

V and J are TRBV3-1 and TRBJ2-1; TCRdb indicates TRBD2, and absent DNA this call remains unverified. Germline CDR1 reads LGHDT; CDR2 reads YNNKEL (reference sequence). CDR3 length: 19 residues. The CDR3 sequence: CASSQDSLAGESSYNEQFF.

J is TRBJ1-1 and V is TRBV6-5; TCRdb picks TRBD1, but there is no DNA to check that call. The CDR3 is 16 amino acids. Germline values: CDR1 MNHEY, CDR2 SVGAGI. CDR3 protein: CASSYSMGQRNTEAFF.

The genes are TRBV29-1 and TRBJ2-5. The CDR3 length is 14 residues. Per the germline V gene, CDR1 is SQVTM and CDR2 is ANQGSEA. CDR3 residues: CSVEGQPEQETQYF.

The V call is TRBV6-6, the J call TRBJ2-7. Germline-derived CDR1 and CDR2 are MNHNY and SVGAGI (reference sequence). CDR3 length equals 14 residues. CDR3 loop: CASSYSGGVNEQYF.

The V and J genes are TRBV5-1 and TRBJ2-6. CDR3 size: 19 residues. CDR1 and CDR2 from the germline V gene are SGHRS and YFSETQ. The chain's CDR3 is CASSLAQQGQFSGANVLTF. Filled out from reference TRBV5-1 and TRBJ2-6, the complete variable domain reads KAGVTQTPRYLIKTRGQQVTLSCSPISGHRSVSWYQQTPGQGLQFLFEYFSETQRNKGNFPGRFSGRQFSNSRSEMNVSTLELGDSALYLCASSLAQQGQFSGANVLTFGAGSRLTVL.